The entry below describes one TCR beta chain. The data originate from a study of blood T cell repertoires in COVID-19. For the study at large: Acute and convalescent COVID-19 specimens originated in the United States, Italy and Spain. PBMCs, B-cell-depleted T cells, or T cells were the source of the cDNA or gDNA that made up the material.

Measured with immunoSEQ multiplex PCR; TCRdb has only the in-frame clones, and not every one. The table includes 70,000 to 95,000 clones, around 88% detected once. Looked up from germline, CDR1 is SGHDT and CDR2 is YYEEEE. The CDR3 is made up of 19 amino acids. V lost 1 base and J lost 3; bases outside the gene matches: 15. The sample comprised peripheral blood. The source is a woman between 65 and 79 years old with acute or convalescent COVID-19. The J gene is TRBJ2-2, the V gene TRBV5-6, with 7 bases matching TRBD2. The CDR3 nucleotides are TGTGCCAGCAGCTTGCAACGGAGCGGGGCCTCCCCTCACACCGGGGAGCTGTTTTTT. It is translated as CASSLQRSGASPHTGELFF.